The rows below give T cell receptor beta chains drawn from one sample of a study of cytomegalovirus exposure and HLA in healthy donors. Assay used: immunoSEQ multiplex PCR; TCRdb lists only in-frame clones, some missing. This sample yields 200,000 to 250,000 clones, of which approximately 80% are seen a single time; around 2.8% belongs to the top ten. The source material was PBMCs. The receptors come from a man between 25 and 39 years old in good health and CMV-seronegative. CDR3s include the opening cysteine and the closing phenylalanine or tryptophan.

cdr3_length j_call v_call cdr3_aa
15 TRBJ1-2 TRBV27 CASGRGGRGSGGYTF
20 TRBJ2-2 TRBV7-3 CASSPTLGTSGGAGTGELFF
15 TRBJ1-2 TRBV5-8 CASSLAGTLNYGYTF
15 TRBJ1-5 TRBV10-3 CAIRAGTGENQPQHF
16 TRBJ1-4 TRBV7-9 CASSLMLGAANEKLFF
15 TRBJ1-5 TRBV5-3 CARSLGQDSNQPQHF
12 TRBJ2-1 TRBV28 CASSLFDNEQFF
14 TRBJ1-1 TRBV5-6 CASSATGGNTEAFF
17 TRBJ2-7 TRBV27 CASSSFTQGAVPYEQYF
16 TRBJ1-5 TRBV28 CASSAFGSFSHQPQHF
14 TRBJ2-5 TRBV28 CASSERTGRETQYF
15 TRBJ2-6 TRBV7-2 CASSLGGAGANVLTF
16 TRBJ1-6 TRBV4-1 CASSLQPGLLNSPLHF
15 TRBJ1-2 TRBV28 CASSNPGQGNYGYTF
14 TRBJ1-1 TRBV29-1 CSAWTGPGGTEAFF
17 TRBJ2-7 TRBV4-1 CASSQNGGALGAYEQYF
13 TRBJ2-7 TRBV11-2 CAIPRDSSYEQYF
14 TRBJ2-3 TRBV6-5 CASSPGLAPDTQYF
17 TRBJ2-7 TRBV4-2 CASSQDPPGGGPYEQYF
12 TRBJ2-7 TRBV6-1 CASRGALYEQYF
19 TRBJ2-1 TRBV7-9 CASSSRPSGGASSYNEQFF
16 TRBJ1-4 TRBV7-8 CASSFGTDLLGEKLFF
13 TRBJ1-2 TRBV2 CASRSGLGYGYTF
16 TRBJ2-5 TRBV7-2 CASSLSGTGLVETQYF
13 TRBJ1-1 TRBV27 CASIPSGGGEAFF
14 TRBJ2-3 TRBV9 CASSVVDSGGTQYF
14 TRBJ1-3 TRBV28 CASSVPGSGNTIYF
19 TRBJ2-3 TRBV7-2 CASSLVAIGTSGAADTQYF
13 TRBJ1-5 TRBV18 CASSPDRNQPQHF
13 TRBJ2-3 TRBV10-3 CATTEIITDTQYF
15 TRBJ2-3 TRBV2 CASSSLAGGGDTQYF
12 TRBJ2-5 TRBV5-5 CASSFQGETQYF
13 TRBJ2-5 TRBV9 CASSGGRWETQYF
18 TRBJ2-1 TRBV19 CASSISSPGGGARNEQFF
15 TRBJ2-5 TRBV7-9 CASSSLAGGAETQYF
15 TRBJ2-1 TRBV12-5 CASALGGGSYNEQFF
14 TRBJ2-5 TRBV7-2 CASSLGGQGETQYF
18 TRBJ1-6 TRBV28 CASSIKGQSSSYNSPLHF
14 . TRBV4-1 CASSQTGNWHEQYF
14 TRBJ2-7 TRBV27 CASSLSARGYEQYF
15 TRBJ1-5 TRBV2 CASSEGLRGNQPQHF
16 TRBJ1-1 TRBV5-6 CASSLGDRAPNTEAFF
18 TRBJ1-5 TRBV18 CASSPNHGLGGSNQPQHF
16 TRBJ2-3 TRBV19 CASSFPSGGLTDTQYF
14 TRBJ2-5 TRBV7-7 CASSHTSGGETQYF
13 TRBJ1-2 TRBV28 CASSLVSDYGYTF
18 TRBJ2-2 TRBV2 CASSARGQGASNTGELFF
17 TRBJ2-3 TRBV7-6 CASSLGRGPSSTDTQYF
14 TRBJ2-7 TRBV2 CASSGLAGAPRSSF
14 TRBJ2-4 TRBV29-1 CSVVFLGQPNIQYF
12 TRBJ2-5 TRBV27 CASSRQGETQYF
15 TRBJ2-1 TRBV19 CASSPIPPQGNGQFF